These 19 T cell receptor beta chains share one sample of origin, sequenced in a study of PD-1 blockade in classical Hodgkin lymphoma. The time point denotes: cycle 4 day 1 (C4D1), after less than seven weeks of nivolumab. Brentuximab vedotin exposure varied, and every patient relapsed after autologous stem cell transplantation. Profiled with immunoSEQ multiplex PCR; TCRdb holds only in-frame clones, not every one. This table has 45,000 to 55,000 clones, under 80% appearing once. The sequenced sample was peripheral blood mononuclear cells (PBMCs), obtained before the fourth cycle of nivolumab. The origin of the receptors is a human donor with classical Hodgkin lymphoma.

This clone was seen more than once but under ten times. At one end the junction does not follow the germline gene, possibly because of a read error. The chain is built from TRBV6-1 and TRBJ1-3; D possibly corresponds to TRBD1 (5 bases). Germline CDR1 reads MNHNS; CDR2 reads SASEGT. This CDR3 contains 12 residues. Here the CDR3 reads CASSENPGTVFF. The CDR3, as DNA: TGTGCCAGCAGTGAAAACCCCGGGACGGTCTTTTTT.

The V gene is TRBV5-5, the J gene TRBJ1-2, with unresolved D. Germline V lookup: CDR1 SGHKS, CDR2 YYEKEE (reference sequence). The CDR3 is 15 amino acids. The ends were cut back, 4 bases at V and 8 bases at J, with 21 bases in the middle. This CDR3 reads CASSPSTRGRRGYTF. CDR3 DNA: TGTGCCAGCAGCCCAAGTACAAGAGGCCGACGCGGCTACACCTTC.

The V and J genes are TRBV25-1 and TRBJ1-3; tentatively, D is TRBD1 (5 bases). Germline CDR1 reads MGHDK; CDR2 reads SYGVNS. Between the trimmed V and J ends, which lost 5 bases and 0 bases, there was a span of 11 bases. The CDR3 covers 15 residues. As DNA, the CDR3 is TGTGCCAGCAGTAACGGGGGACCCTCTGGAAACACCATATATTTT. Translation gives CASSNGGPSGNTIYF.

The rearrangement uses TRBV7-2 and TRBJ1-2, with 8 bases lining up with TRBD1. The length of the CDR3 is 15 residues. Trimming at V came to 1 base and at J to 4 bases, leaving 5 bases not matched to a gene. The germline V gene has CDR1 SGHTA and CDR2 FQGNSA. CDR3 nucleotide sequence: TGTGCCAGCAGCTTAGGGCCAGGGGGCGGCTATGGCTACACCTTC. As protein: CASSLGPGGGYGYTF.

This clone was picked up one time. The chain combines TRBV5-1 with TRBJ2-5; D may be TRBD2 (6 bases). V was pared by 2 bases and J by 2 bases, with 7 bases between. The CDR3 is 13 amino acids. Germline CDR1 and CDR2: SGHRS and YFSETQ. CDR3 amino acids: CASSFLAQETQYF. The CDR3 DNA sequence: TGCGCCAGCAGCTTCCTAGCGCAAGAGACCCAGTACTTC.

The rearrangement links TRBV7-9 to TRBJ1-2, with D tentatively TRBD1 (5 bases). V lost 4 bases to trimming and J lost 8 bases, with 23 bases between them. Germline CDR1 and CDR2: SEHNR and FQNEAQ (reference sequence). CDR3 size: 16 residues. CDR3 region: CASSSGGDAGLRGYTF. The DNA of the CDR3 is TGTGCCAGCAGCTCAGGAGGGGACGCCGGCCTGCGCGGCTACACCTTC.

The chain employs TRBV7-9 and TRBJ2-5; TRBD1 matches 10 bases. Looked up from germline, CDR1 is SEHNR and CDR2 is FQNEAQ (reference sequence). CDR3 length equals 16 residues. V dropped 3 bases and J dropped 2; count of bases not matched to a gene: 6. CDR3 nucleotides: TGTGCCAGCAGCTTGTGGGGGGGACAGGGGCAAGAGACCCAGTACTTC. It yields the protein CASSLWGGQGQETQYF. Supplemented by reference TRBV7-9 and TRBJ2-5, the full variable domain reads DTGVSQNPRHKITKRGQNVTFRCDPISEHNRLYWYRQTLGQGPEFLTYFQNEAQLEKSRLLSDRFSAERPKGSFSTLEIQRTEQGDSAMYLCASSLWGGQGQETQYFGPGTRLLVL.

This clone was detected only a few times. The same CDR3 is also encoded by other DNA sequences in this sample. The chain carries TRBV5-1 and TRBJ2-3; D call uncertain. The ends were cut back, 2 bases at V and 1 base at J, with 11 bases in the middle. From germline, CDR1 is SGHRS and CDR2 YFSETQ. This CDR3 is built from 15 residues. The CDR3, as DNA: TGCGCCAGCAGCTTTCGGCAGCGAGGCACAGATACGCAGTATTTT. Translation: CASSFRQRGTDTQYF.

This clone is labeled medium-sized. The rearrangement links TRBV2 to TRBJ2-7, with 8 nucleotides matching TRBD1. The V gene's germline CDR1 is SNHLY and CDR2 FYNNEI. The V and J ends lost 8 bases and 6 bases, in that order; junction bases with no gene match: 3. The CDR3 extends over 11 amino acids. The CDR3 sequence is CASSGQGEQYF. CDR3 sequence (DNA): TGTGCCAGCTCTGGACAGGGCGAGCAGTACTTC.

J is TRBJ1-3 and V is TRBV14; D is uncertain. V lost 4 bases, J lost 9 bases, and 13 bases lay in between. Germline values: CDR1 SGHDN, CDR2 FVKESK. The CDR3 spans 13 residues. The CDR3 nucleotides read TGTGCCAGCAGCCCCGTCTGGCTTAGCACCATATATTTT. Its translation: CASSPVWLSTIYF.

This clone was seen just once. V gene TRBV27 combines with J gene TRBJ1-5; 8 nucleotides line up with TRBD1. Germline-derived CDR1 and CDR2 are MNHEY and SMNVEV (reference sequence). The CDR3 length is 15 residues. J gave up 7 bases and V 4 bases, and 9 bases lay outside the gene matches. As DNA, the CDR3 is TGTGCCAGCAGTTCCCGGACAGGGAGAGGACAGCCCCAGCATTTT. Translated, it gives CASSSRTGRGQPQHF.

The chain employs TRBV7-8 and TRBJ2-7, with D possibly being TRBD1 (5 bases). The V and J ends lost 4 bases and 0 bases respectively, with 7 bases between them. CDR3 length: 13 residues. From germline, CDR1 is SGHVS and CDR2 FQNEAQ. CDR3 region: CASSSGNSYEQYF. For the CDR3, the DNA is TGTGCCAGCAGCTCAGGGAACTCCTACGAGCAGTACTTC. The full variable domain, completed using reference TRBV7-8 and TRBJ2-7, is GAGVSQSPRYKVAKRGQDVALRCDPISGHVSLFWYQQALGQGPEFLTYFQNEAQLDKSGLPSDRFFAERPEGSVSTLKIQRTQQEDSAVYLCASSSGNSYEQYFGPGTRLTVT.

This clone was seen a few times. This chain links TRBV11-2 with TRBJ1-1; 8 positions agree with TRBD1. The CDR3 covers 15 residues. The germline gives CDR1 SGHAT, CDR2 FQNNGV. Trimming cost V 0 bases and J 4 bases; bases outside gene matches: 4. The chain's CDR3 is CASSLDLTGATEAFF. The CDR3 DNA sequence: TGTGCCAGCAGCTTAGATCTGACAGGGGCCACTGAAGCTTTCTTT.

This rearrangement joins TRBV2 to TRBJ2-7; a weak D match, TRBD1 (6 bases). The CDR3 sequence is 13 residues long. Between the trimmed V and J ends, which lost 8 bases and 2 bases, there was a span of 13 bases. Per the germline V gene, CDR1 is SNHLY and CDR2 is FYNNEI. The CDR3 spells CASGGPNTYEQYF. CDR3 coding DNA: TGTGCCAGCGGGGGCCCGAATACCTACGAGCAGTACTTC.

The chain links TRBV7-2 to TRBJ1-1; no clear D gene. Trimming stripped 4 bases from V and 3 bases from J, with 12 bases between. This CDR3 contains 14 residues. CDR1 SGHTA and CDR2 FQGNSA come from the germline V gene. The CDR3, as DNA: TGTGCCAGCAGCTCTGACACTTGGGACACTGAAGCTTTCTTT. It yields the protein CASSSDTWDTEAFF.

The chain has TRBV2 and TRBJ1-2; TRBD1 agrees at 10 bases. Trimming took 8 bases from V and 8 from J; bases not matched to a gene: 20. The CDR3 has 17 residues. Germline lookup yields CDR1 SNHLY and CDR2 FYNNEI. DNA of the CDR3: TGTGCCAGCTTCACCGGGACAGGGGCCCCCACCAGCCGAGGCTACACCTTC. Amino acids: CASFTGTGAPTSRGYTF.

Only a few counts were recorded for this clone. The chain combines TRBV6-5 with TRBJ2-7; 8 nucleotides line up with TRBD2. The V segment lost 6 bases and the J segment 3 bases; nucleotides outside the gene matches: 7. Germline values: CDR1 MNHEY, CDR2 SVGAGI. The CDR3 length is 14 residues. The CDR3 spells CASSNGGVGYEQYF. CDR3 in DNA: TGTGCCAGCAGCAACGGGGGGGTCGGCTACGAGCAGTACTTC.

The chain has TRBV5-1 and TRBJ2-7; D not resolved. Germline CDR1 is SGHRS and CDR2 is YFSETQ. CDR3 length: 15 residues. V lost 0 bases and J 3 bases, leaving 13 bases between the germline ends. DNA of the CDR3: TGCGCCAGCAGCTTGGTTTCAATCCCCAGCTACGAGCAGTACTTC. Its protein product is CASSLVSIPSYEQYF. The entire variable domain, with the rest obtained from reference TRBV5-1 and TRBJ2-7, is as follows: KAGVTQTPRYLIKTRGQQVTLSCSPISGHRSVSWYQQTPGQGLQFLFEYFSETQRNKGNFPGRFSGRQFSNSRSEMNVSTLELGDSALYLCASSLVSIPSYEQYFGPGTRLTVT.

This chain uses TRBV9 with TRBJ2-3; D possibly corresponds to TRBD1 (6 bases). The CDR3 runs 15 residues. Trimming took off 0 bases at V and 4 bases at J, with 12 bases between the two ends. Germline CDR1 and CDR2: SGDLS and YYNGEE. CDR3 coding DNA: TGTGCCAGCAGCGTAGATCGAGCAGGGGCAGATACGCAGTATTTT. This translates into CASSVDRAGADTQYF.